The 16 T cell receptor beta chains below come from one sample, sequenced in a study of CD8 T cells in ankylosing spondylitis. TCRdb independently ran MiXCR on the 5' RACE reads; one entry per CDR3 protein. The table lists around 770,000 distinct CDR3 sequences, around 11% of them singletons, with 0.51% in the top ten. Which antigens these TCRs recognize remains unknown. Study results and caveats: In ankylosing spondylitis blood, a motif of roughly eight highly homologous TCR beta variants appeared characteristic.

Sequenced input: blood, either unsorted or a sorted T cell fraction (not recorded which). Receptors originate from a male donor with ankylosing spondylitis.

This clonotype occurred a few times. The chain is built from TRBV18 and TRBJ2-4; 9 bases fit TRBD1. Trimming cost V 2 bases and J 9 bases; bases outside gene matches: 8. The CDR3 loop spans 15 amino acids. Germline CDR1 and CDR2: KGHSH and LQKENI. The CDR3 spells CASSPLTGGQGIQYF. The CDR3 region has the DNA TGTGCCAGCTCACCATTGACAGGGGGACAGGGCATTCAGTACTTC.

This clonotype was counted ten times or more. This chain joins TRBV20-1 and TRBJ2-3; D is unresolved. V was clipped by 6 bases and J by 8 bases, with 15 bases between them. CDR1 and CDR2 (germline): DFQATT, SNEGSKA (reference sequence). CDR3 length equals 12 residues. The CDR3 DNA reads TGCAGTGCGCCTCTCCGTTCGGGTACGCAGTATTTT. Translation: CSAPLRSGTQYF.

The V gene is TRBV27, the J gene TRBJ1-5, with a possible D match to TRBD1 (5 bases). The V and J ends lost 6 bases and 6 bases respectively, with 18 bases between them. The CDR3 loop spans 15 amino acids. The germline V gene has CDR1 MNHEY and CDR2 SMNVEV (reference sequence). CDR3 amino acids: CASSAGGSGGQPQHF. CDR3 nucleotide sequence: TGTGCCAGCAGCGCGGGGGGTTCGGGGGGTCAGCCCCAGCATTTT.

The sample holds many counts of this clonotype. The chain employs TRBV5-1 and TRBJ1-1; D is unclear. This CDR3 is 14 amino acids long. In germline, CDR1 is SGHRS, CDR2 YFSETQ. V was cut by 0 bases and J by 1 base, with 7 bases left in between. In DNA, the CDR3 is TGCGCCAGCAGCTTGGCCTCGGAGAACACTGAAGCTTTCTTT. Its translation is CASSLASENTEAFF.

This clonotype was detected many times. The chain combines TRBV29-1 with TRBJ1-1; D might be TRBD1 (5 bases). The V end was cut by 8 bases, the J end by 4 bases, with 17 bases between. This CDR3 is 13 amino acids long. CDR1 is SQVTM, CDR2 ANQGSEA, per germline. CDR3 amino acids: CSLGGAGGTEAFF. The DNA for the CDR3 is TGCAGCCTTGGGGGAGCAGGAGGCACTGAAGCTTTCTTT.

In its sample, this clonotype was seen a few times. The chain employs TRBV29-1 and TRBJ1-2; possible D gene TRBD1, 6 bases. Germline lookup yields CDR1 SQVTM and CDR2 ANQGSEA. The CDR3 contains 16 residues. Trimming took off 3 bases at V and 8 bases at J, with 25 bases between the two ends. The CDR3: CSVDLNEGERLGGYTF. CDR3 sequence (DNA): TGCAGCGTTGATCTCAATGAGGGGGAAAGGTTGGGAGGCTACACCTTC.

This clonotype was detected ten times or more. This chain joins TRBV10-3 and TRBJ2-7; TRBD2 is a possible D gene (6 bases). V shed 4 bases and J shed 3 bases, with 13 bases lying between them. Germline loops: CDR1 ENHRY, CDR2 SYGVKD. The CDR3 contains 14 residues. CDR3 nucleotide sequence: TGTGCCATCAGTGGGAGGAGGGAGAGCTACGAGCAGTACTTC. It is translated as CAISGRRESYEQYF.

The V call is TRBV20-1, the J call TRBJ2-5; 10 nucleotides agree with TRBD2. J lost 5 bases, V lost 6 bases, and 12 bases had no gene match. Per the germline V gene, CDR1 is DFQATT and CDR2 is SNEGSKA (reference sequence). This CDR3 is built from 15 residues. CDR3 amino acids: CSAHRGSGGAETQYF. CDR3 DNA: TGCAGTGCACACCGAGGGAGCGGGGGGGCTGAGACCCAGTACTTC.

This clonotype was counted ten times or more. The V call is TRBV10-3, the J call TRBJ2-5, with no clear D. CDR1 and CDR2 from the germline V gene are ENHRY and SYGVKD. Trimming cost V 2 bases and J 3 bases, with 4 bases left between them. The CDR3 runs to 12 residues. The CDR3: CAISEREETQYF. CDR3 DNA sequence: TGTGCCATCAGTGAGCGTGAAGAGACCCAGTACTTC.

This clonotype has at least ten counts. Compared with germline, one end of the junction differs, possibly owing to a read error. The chain employs TRBV18 and TRBJ2-5; TRBD2 is a possible D gene (5 bases). CDR3 length equals 12 residues. From germline, CDR1 is KGHSH and CDR2 LQKENI. CDR3 amino acids: CASSGTQETQYF. CDR3 sequence (DNA): TGCGCCAGCAGCGGAACACAAGAGACCCAGTACTTC. Combining the CDR3 with reference TRBV18 and TRBJ2-5 gives the whole variable domain NAGVMQNPRHLVRRRGQEARLRCSPMKGHSHVYWYRQLPEEGLKFMVYLQKENIIDESGMPKERFSAEFPKEGPSILRIQQVVRGDSAAYFCASSGTQETQYFGPGTRLLVL.

This clonotype was recorded a few times. The chain is built from TRBV20-1 and TRBJ2-7; perhaps TRBD2 as D (6 bases). Trimming removed 5 bases from V and 4 bases from J, with 18 bases in between. The CDR3 consists of 14 residues. CDR1 is DFQATT, CDR2 SNEGSKA, per germline (reference sequence). The CDR3 nucleotides are TGCAGTGCTCCCGAGGGGCTGGGGGGTTACGAGCAGTACTTC. This gives the protein CSAPEGLGGYEQYF.

The V and J genes are TRBV20-1 and TRBJ2-3; no definite D call. V was trimmed by 6 bases and J by 6 bases, leaving 7 bases between them. Germline V gene lookup returns CDR1 DFQATT and CDR2 SNEGSKA (reference sequence). The CDR3 totals 10 residues. The CDR3 sequence: CSASWDTQYF. The DNA for the CDR3 is TGCAGTGCCTCTTGGGATACGCAGTATTTT.

This chain connects TRBV10-1 to TRBJ1-1, with D hard to call. The CDR3 length is 14 residues. CDR1 and CDR2 from the germline V gene are WNHNN and SYGVQD (reference sequence). The germline V and J ends were trimmed by 1 base and 1 base, with 7 bases remaining between them. The CDR3 loop reads CASSEYKGNTEAFF. CDR3 bases: TGCGCCAGCAGTGAGTATAAGGGGAACACTGAAGCTTTCTTT.

The chain carries TRBV20-1 and TRBJ2-1; the D is unclear. CDR1 and CDR2 from the germline V gene are DFQATT and SNEGSKA (reference sequence). The CDR3 consists of 11 residues. V lost 7 bases and J lost 6, with 10 bases in between. CDR3 loop: CSGEKGNEQFF. In nucleotides, the CDR3 is TGCAGTGGCGAGAAGGGCAATGAGCAGTTCTTC.

V gene TRBV11-2 combines with J gene TRBJ2-3, with D uncertain. The CDR3 is 13 amino acids. In germline, CDR1 is SGHAT, CDR2 FQNNGV. Trimming removed 2 bases from V and 4 bases from J, with 7 bases in between. The CDR3 bases are TGTGCCAGCAGCTTAATCTTCTCAGATACGCAGTATTTT. It specifies CASSLIFSDTQYF.

The chain uses TRBV12-3 or TRBV12-4 and TRBJ2-2; a possible D gene is TRBD1 (5 bases). Trimming removed 7 bases from V and 1 base from J, with 19 bases in between. The CDR3 is 17 amino acids. The CDR3 region is CASIDSRALLNTGELFF. In nucleotides, the CDR3 is TGTGCCAGCATCGATAGCAGGGCCTTACTGAACACCGGGGAGCTGTTTTTT.